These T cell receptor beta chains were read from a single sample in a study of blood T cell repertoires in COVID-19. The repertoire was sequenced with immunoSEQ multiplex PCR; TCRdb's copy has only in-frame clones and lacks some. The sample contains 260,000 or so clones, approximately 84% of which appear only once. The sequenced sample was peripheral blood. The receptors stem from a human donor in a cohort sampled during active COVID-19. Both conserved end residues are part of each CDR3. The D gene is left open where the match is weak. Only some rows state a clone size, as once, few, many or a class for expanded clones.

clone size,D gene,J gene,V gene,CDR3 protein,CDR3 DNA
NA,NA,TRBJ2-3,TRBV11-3,CASSLGLSTNTDTQYF,TGTGCCAGCAGCTTAGGGCTGTCCACAAACACAGATACGCAGTATTTT
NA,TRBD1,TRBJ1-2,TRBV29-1,CSVETRDRGNWGYGYTF,TGCAGCGTTGAAACGCGGGACAGGGGGAATTGGGGGTATGGCTACACCTTC
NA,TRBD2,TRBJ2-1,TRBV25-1,CASSAYSGLAGVGGEQFF,TGTGCCAGCAGTGCATATTCTGGGCTAGCGGGAGTAGGGGGTGAGCAGTTCTTC
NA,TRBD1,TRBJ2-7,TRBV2,CASSLTGGRPSF,TGTGCCAGCAGTTTAACAGGGGGCAGGCCGTCCTTC
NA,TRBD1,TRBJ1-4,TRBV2,CASSGARGAEKLFF,TGTGCCAGCAGTGGGGCCAGGGGGGCCGAAAAACTGTTTTTT
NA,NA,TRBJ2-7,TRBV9,CASCCPSGREQYF,TGTGCCAGCTGTTGTCCATCAGGGCGCGAGCAGTACTTC
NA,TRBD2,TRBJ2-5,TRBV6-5,CASSYSLAGYETQYF,TGTGCCAGCAGTTACTCACTAGCGGGGTATGAGACCCAGTACTTC
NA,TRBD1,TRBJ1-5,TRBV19,CASRERQGTPQHF,TGTGCCAGTAGGGAGAGACAGGGTACGCCCCAGCATTTT
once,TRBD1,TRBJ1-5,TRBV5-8,CASSQDRVRANQPQHF,TGTGCCAGCAGCCAGGACAGGGTCCGGGCCAATCAGCCCCAGCATTTT
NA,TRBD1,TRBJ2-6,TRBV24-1,CATSDRQGLDVLTF,TGTGCCACCAGTGATAGACAGGGGCTAGACGTCCTGACTTTC
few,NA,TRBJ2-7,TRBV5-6,CASSFAAYEQYF,TGTGCCAGCAGCTTTGCAGCCTACGAGCAGTACTTC
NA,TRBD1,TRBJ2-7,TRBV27,CASSNQDRGEYEQYF,TGTGCCAGCAGTAACCAGGACAGGGGGGAGTACGAGCAGTACTTC
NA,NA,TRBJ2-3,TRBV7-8,CASSFRLLSTDTQYF,TGTGCCAGCAGCTTTCGTCTACTGAGCACAGATACGCAGTATTTT
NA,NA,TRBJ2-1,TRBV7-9,CASSLGGRSGEQFF,TGTGCCAGCAGCTTAGGCGGCAGGTCGGGGGAGCAGTTCTTC
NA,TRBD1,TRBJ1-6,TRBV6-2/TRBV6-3,CASTPRTGTGDSPLHF,TGTGCCAGCACCCCTAGGACCGGGACAGGGGATTCACCCCTCCACTTT
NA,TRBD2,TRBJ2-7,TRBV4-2,CASSHALAGGSYEQYF,TGTGCCAGCAGCCACGCTCTAGCGGGAGGATCCTACGAGCAGTACTTC
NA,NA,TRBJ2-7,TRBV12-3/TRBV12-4,CASSYRVLNEQYF,TGTGCCAGCAGTTACAGGGTTTTGAACGAGCAGTACTTC
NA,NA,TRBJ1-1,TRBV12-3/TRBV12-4,CASSFYSNTEAFF,TGTGCCAGCAGTTTTTACAGCAACACTGAAGCTTTCTTT
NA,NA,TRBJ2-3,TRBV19,CASSAGGARADTQYF,TGTGCCAGTAGCGCGGGCGGGGCCCGGGCAGATACGCAGTATTTT
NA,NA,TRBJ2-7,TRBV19,CASSRQVTSYEQYF,TGTGCCAGTAGTCGACAGGTTACCTCCTACGAGCAGTACTTC
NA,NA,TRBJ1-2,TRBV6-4,CASSQEEGNYGYTF,TGTGCCAGCAGTCAGGAAGAGGGTAACTATGGCTACACCTTC
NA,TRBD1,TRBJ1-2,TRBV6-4,CASRTGGANYGYTF,TGTGCCAGCAGGACAGGGGGGGCTAACTATGGCTACACCTTC
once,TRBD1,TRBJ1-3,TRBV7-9,CASSARQGWADSGNTIYF,TGTGCCAGCAGCGCCCGACAGGGGTGGGCTGACTCTGGAAACACCATATATTTT
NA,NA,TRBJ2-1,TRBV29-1,CSVGPSTDVRGEQFF,TGCAGCGTTGGGCCCTCAACAGACGTTCGTGGTGAGCAGTTCTTC
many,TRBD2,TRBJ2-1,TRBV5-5,CASTPSVAGYNEQFF,TGTGCCAGCACCCCATCGGTAGCGGGGTACAATGAGCAGTTCTTC
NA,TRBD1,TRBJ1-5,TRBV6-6,CASSSTGRSVQPQHF,TGTGCCAGCAGTTCGACAGGGAGAAGTGTGCAGCCCCAGCATTTT
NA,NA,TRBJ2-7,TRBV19,CASSIDQKQTNEQYF,TGTGCCAGTAGTATAGATCAAAAACAGACAAACGAGCAGTACTTC
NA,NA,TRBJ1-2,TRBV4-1,CASSQERGKTSPNYGYTF,TGCGCCAGCAGCCAAGAACGGGGGAAAACCTCGCCTAACTATGGCTACACCTTC
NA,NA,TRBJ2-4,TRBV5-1,CASSHGSGGNIQYF,TGCGCCAGCAGCCACGGGTCCGGGGGAAACATTCAGTACTTC
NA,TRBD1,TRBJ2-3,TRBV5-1,CASSLGDREGADTQYF,TGCGCCAGCAGCTTGGGGGACAGGGAGGGAGCAGATACGCAGTATTTT
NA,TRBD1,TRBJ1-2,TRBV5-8,CASSYTGVYGYTF,TGTGCCAGCAGCTATACAGGGGTCTATGGCTACACCTTC
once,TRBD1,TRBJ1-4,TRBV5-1,CASQAWGTAWEKLFF,TGCGCCAGCCAAGCTTGGGGGACAGCATGGGAAAAACTGTTTTTT
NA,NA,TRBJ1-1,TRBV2,CASSEVFWAENTEAFF,TGTGCCAGCAGTGAAGTTTTTTGGGCAGAGAACACTGAAGCTTTCTTT
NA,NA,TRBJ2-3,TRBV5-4,CASTPGETEFTDTQYF,TGTGCCAGCACCCCAGGGGAGACGGAGTTCACAGATACGCAGTATTTT
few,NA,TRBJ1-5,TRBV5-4,CASSLERDQPQHF,TGTGCCAGCAGTCTGGAACGGGATCAGCCCCAGCATTTT
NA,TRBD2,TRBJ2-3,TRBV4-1,CASSQEGGRATDTQYF,TGCGCCAGCAGCCAAGAGGGTGGGAGGGCCACAGATACGCAGTATTTT
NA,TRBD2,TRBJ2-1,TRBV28,CASQAGGTYNEQFF,TGTGCCAGCCAAGCGGGGGGCACCTACAATGAGCAGTTCTTC
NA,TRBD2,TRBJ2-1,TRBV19,CASRASGRHHNEQFF,TGTGCCAGCCGGGCTAGCGGGAGACACCACAATGAGCAGTTCTTC
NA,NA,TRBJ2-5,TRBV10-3,CAISVTGGETQYF,TGTGCCATCAGCGTTACTGGAGGGGAGACCCAGTACTTC
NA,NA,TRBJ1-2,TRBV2,CASSEPPRGTVGYTF,TGTGCCAGCAGTGAACCGCCCAGGGGAACGGTGGGCTACACCTTC
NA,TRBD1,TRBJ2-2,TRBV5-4,CASSGTGGLNTGELFF,TGTGCCAGCAGCGGTACAGGGGGCCTCAACACCGGGGAGCTGTTTTTT
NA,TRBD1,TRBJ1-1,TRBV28,CASTISRGRDTEAFF,TGTGCCAGCACCATTTCCAGGGGGCGCGACACTGAAGCTTTCTTT
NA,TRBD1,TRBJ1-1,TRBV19,CASREGASRIGTEAFF,TGTGCCAGTAGGGAGGGGGCTAGTCGTATTGGCACTGAAGCTTTCTTT